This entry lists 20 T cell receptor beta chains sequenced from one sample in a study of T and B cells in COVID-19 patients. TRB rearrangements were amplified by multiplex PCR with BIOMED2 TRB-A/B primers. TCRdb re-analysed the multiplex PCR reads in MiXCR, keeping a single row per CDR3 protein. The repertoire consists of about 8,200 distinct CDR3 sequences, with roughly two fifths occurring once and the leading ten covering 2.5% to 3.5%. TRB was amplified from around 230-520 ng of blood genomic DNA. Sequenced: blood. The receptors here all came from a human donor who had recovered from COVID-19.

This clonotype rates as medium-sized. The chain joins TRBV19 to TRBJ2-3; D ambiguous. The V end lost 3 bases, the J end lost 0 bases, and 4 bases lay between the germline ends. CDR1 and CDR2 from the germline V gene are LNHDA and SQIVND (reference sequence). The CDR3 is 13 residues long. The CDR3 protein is CASSIGSTDTQYF. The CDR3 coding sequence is TGTGCCAGTAGTATTGGTAGCACAGATACGCAGTATTTT.

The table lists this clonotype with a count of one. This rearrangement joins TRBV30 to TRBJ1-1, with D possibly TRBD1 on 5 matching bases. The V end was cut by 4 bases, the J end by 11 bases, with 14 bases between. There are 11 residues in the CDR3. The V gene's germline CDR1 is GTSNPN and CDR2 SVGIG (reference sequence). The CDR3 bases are TGTGCCTGGAAGCTACAGGTGGGGGCTTTCTTT. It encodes CAWKLQVGAFF.

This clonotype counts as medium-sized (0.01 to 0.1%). CDR3 region: CSGRDPNEKLFF. The CDR3, as DNA: TGCAGCGGCCGGGACCCTAATGAAAAACTGTTTTTT. V is TRBV29-1 and J is TRBJ1-4, with D tentatively TRBD1 (5 bases). Trimming took 7 bases from V and 3 from J, leaving 9 bases between them. The CDR3 runs 12 residues. CDR1 is SQVTM, CDR2 ANQGSEA, per germline.

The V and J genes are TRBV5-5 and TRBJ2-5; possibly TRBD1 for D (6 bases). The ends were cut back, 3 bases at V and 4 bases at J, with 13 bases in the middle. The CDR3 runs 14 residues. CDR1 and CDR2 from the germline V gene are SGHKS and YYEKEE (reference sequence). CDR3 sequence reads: CASSWGRIPETQYF. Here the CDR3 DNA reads TGTGCCAGCAGCTGGGGGCGGATCCCAGAGACCCAGTACTTC.

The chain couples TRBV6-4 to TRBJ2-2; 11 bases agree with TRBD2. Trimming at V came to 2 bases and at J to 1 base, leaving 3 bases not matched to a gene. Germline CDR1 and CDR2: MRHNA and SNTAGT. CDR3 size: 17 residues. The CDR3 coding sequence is TGTGCCAGCAGTGACCGCCTAGCGGGGGGGAACACCGGGGAGCTGTTTTTT. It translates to CASSDRLAGGNTGELFF.

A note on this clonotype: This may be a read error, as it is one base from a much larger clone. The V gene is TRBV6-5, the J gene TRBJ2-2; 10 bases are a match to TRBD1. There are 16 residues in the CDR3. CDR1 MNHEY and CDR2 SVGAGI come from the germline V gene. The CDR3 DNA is TGTGCCAGCTCCCACAAGGGACAGGGGAACAACGGGGAGCTGTTTTTT. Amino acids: CASSHKGQGNNGELFF.

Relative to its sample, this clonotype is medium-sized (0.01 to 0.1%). The CDR3 reads CASSMAHDLYF. The CDR3, as DNA: TGTGCCAGTAGTATGGCCCACGATCTGTATTTT. The chain is built from TRBV19 and TRBJ2-3; no clear D. With 3 bases removed from V and 14 bases from J, the gap between germline ends came to 12 bases. Germline V gene data show CDR1 as LNHDA and CDR2 as SQIVND (reference sequence). The CDR3 spans 11 residues.

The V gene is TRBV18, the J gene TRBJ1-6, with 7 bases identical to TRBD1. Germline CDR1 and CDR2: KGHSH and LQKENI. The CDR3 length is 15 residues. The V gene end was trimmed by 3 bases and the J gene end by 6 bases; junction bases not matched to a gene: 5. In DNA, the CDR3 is TGTGCCAGCTCACCGACAGGGCAACGTAATTCACCCCTCCACTTT. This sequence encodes CASSPTGQRNSPLHF.

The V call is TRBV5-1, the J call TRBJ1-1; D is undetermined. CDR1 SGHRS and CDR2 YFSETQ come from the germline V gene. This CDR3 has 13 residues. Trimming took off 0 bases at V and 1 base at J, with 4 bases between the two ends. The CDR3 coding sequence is TGCGCCAGCAGCTTGGACCAGAACACTGAAGCTTTCTTT. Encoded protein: CASSLDQNTEAFF.

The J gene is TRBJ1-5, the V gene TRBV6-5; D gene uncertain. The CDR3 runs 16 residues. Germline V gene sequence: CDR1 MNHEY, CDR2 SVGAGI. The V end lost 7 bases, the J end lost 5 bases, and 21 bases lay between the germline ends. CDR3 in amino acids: CASTPAWAGGDQPQHF. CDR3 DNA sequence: TGTGCCAGCACCCCCGCGTGGGCCGGCGGGGATCAGCCCCAGCATTTT.

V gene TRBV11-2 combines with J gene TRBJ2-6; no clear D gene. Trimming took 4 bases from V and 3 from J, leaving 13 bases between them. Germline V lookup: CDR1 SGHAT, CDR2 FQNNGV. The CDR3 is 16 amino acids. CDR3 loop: CASSSRTKGGANVLTF. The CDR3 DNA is TGTGCCAGCAGCTCCCGCACCAAGGGTGGGGCCAACGTCCTGACTTTC.

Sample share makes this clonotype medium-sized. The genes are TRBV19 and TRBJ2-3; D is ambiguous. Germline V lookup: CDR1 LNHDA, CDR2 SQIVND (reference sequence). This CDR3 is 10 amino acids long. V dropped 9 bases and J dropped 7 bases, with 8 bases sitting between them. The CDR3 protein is CARCRNTQYF. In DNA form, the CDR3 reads TGTGCCAGATGTCGGAATACGCAGTATTTT.

CDR3: CASSPTYNLADTQYF. CDR3 DNA sequence: TGTGCCAGCTCACCCACATACAATTTAGCGGATACGCAGTATTTT. The V call is TRBV18, the J call TRBJ2-3; a possible D gene is TRBD2 (5 bases). CDR1 and CDR2 (germline): KGHSH, LQKENI. V dropped 3 bases and J dropped 6 bases, with 16 bases sitting between them. The CDR3 loop spans 15 amino acids.

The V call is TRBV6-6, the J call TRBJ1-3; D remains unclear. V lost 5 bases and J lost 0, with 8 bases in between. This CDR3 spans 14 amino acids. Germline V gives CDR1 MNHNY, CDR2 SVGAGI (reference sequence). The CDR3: CASSLSASGNTIYF. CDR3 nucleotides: TGTGCCAGCAGTCTCAGTGCCTCTGGAAACACCATATATTTT.

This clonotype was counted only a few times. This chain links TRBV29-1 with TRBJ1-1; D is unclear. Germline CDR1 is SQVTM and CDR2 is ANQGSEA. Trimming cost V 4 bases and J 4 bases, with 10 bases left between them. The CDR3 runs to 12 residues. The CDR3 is CSVAAGSTEAFF. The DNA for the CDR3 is TGCAGCGTTGCTGCCGGGAGCACTGAAGCTTTCTTT.

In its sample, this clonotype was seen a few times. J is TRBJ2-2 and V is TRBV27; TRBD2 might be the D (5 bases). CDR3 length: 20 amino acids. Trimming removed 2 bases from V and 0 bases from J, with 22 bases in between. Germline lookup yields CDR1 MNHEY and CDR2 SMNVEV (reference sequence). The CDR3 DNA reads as TGTGCCAGCAGTTTAACCCACCCCAGCAGCGGCTACTCGAACACCGGGGAGCTGTTTTTT. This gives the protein CASSLTHPSSGYSNTGELFF.

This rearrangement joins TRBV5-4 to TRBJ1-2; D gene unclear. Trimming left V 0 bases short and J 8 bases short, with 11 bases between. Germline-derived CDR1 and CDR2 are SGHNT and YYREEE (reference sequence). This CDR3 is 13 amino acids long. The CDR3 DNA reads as TGTGCCAGCAGCTTGGGGAGGGCACAGGGCTACACCTTC. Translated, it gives CASSLGRAQGYTF.

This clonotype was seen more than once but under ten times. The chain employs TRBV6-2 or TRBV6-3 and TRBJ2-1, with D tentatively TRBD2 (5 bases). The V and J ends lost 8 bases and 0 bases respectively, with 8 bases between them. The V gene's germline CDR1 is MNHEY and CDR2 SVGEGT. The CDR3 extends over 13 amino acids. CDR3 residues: CASLGSSYNEQFF. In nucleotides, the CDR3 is TGTGCCAGCCTGGGGAGCTCCTACAATGAGCAGTTCTTC.

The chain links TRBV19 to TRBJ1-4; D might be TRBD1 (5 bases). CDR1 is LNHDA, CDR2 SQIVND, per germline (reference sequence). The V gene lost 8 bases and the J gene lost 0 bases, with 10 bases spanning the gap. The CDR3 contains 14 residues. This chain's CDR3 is CASSGVTTNEKLFF. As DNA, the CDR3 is TGTGCCAGTTCGGGGGTTACAACTAATGAAAAACTGTTTTTT.

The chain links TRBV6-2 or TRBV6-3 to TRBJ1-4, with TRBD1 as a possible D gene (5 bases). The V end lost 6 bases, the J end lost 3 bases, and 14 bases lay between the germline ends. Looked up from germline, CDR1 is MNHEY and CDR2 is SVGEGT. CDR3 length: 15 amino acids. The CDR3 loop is CASRPSGSPNEKLFF. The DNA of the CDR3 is TGTGCCAGCAGACCCTCAGGGAGCCCTAATGAAAAACTGTTTTTT.